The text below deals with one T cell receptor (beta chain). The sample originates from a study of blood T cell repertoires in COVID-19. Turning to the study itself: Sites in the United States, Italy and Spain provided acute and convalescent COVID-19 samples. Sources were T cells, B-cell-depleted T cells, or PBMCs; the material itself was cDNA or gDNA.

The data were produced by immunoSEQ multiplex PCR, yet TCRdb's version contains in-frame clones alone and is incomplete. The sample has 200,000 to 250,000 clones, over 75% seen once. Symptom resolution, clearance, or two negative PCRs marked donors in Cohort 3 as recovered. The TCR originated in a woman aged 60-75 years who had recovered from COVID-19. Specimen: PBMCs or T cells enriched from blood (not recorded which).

In nucleotides, the CDR3 is TGTGCCAGCAGTGGGACTAGCACAGATACGCAGTATTTT. It specifies CASSGTSTDTQYF. The chain employs TRBV2 and TRBJ2-3; TRBD2 might be the D (5 bases). This CDR3 comprises 13 residues. V was shortened by 4 bases and J by 0 bases, with 5 bases between the two germline ends. From germline, CDR1 is SNHLY and CDR2 FYNNEI.